These 9 T cell receptor beta chains originate from one sample sequenced in a study of identical twins. TCRdb re-derived calls from the 5' RACE reads in MiXCR, one entry per CDR3 protein. Here the sample spans more than 350,000 distinct CDR3 sequences, 9% to 10% being singletons. Sequenced sample: naive T cells sorted from blood. Receptors were obtained from a woman aged 50 to 60 in good health.

This clonotype was counted only a few times. The chain uses TRBV2 and TRBJ2-1; 7 positions match TRBD1. With 0 bases clipped from V and 7 bases from J, the junction kept 12 bases outside the gene matches. Looked up from germline, CDR1 is SNHLY and CDR2 is FYNNEI. This CDR3 comprises 17 residues. CDR3 sequence (DNA): TGTGCCAGCAGTGAAGCTTTTCCGACAGGGAGTTTTAATGAGCAGTTCTTC. It translates to CASSEAFPTGSFNEQFF.

The chain has TRBV21-1 and TRBJ2-7; TRBD1 was called by the table and not checked on the DNA. TRBV21-1 is a known pseudogene. The CDR3 has 16 amino acids. CDR3 in amino acids: CASISRGENLSYEQYV. The DNA of the CDR3 is TGTGCCAGCATCTCTAGGGGGGAAAACCTCTCCTACGAGCAGTACGTC.

This sequence joins TRBV6-1 and TRBJ2-1; 8 bases match TRBD1. The CDR3 contains 16 residues. Trimming took 5 bases from V and 0 from J; bases not matched to a gene: 6. The V gene's germline CDR1 is MNHNS and CDR2 SASEGT. CDR3 in amino acids: CASSRDRTSSYNEQFF. In DNA form, the CDR3 reads TGTGCCAGCAGTCGGGACAGGACCTCCTCCTACAATGAGCAGTTCTTC.

This clonotype was seen a few times. V gene TRBV29-1 combines with J gene TRBJ2-7; 8 nucleotides match TRBD2. V lost 3 bases, J lost 4 bases, and 11 bases stayed unmatched. The germline CDR1 and CDR2 sequences are SQVTM and ANQGSEA. The CDR3 has 15 amino acids. CDR3 coding DNA: TGCAGCGTTGAGACCCGGACACTAGCGGCGTACGAGCAGTACTTC. Translation: CSVETRTLAAYEQYF.

There are many counts of this clonotype. This sequence joins TRBV5-1 and TRBJ2-1; 10 nucleotides align to TRBD2. The CDR3 has 17 amino acids. V lost 0 bases, J lost 3 bases, and 6 bases stayed unmatched. In germline, CDR1 is SGHRS, CDR2 YFSETQ. The CDR3 loop is CASSLVSSGSIYNEQFF. The CDR3 coding sequence is TGCGCCAGCAGCTTGGTGTCTAGCGGGAGTATCTACAATGAGCAGTTCTTC.

This clonotype appeared many times. This rearrangement joins TRBV12-3 or TRBV12-4 to TRBJ1-1, with 8 positions matching TRBD1. Germline trimming cut 6 bases from V and 4 bases from J; bases unmatched to any gene: 4. This CDR3 has 13 amino acids. CDR3 region: CASRTGVGTEAFF. CDR3 coding DNA: TGTGCCAGCAGGACAGGGGTGGGCACTGAAGCTTTCTTT.

This clonotype was seen a single time. This could be a read error, since a much larger clone is one nucleotide away. No conserved phenylalanine or tryptophan ends this CDR3, so it is likely a read error. This rearrangement joins TRBV29-1 to TRBJ1-1, with 7 positions matching TRBD1. Germline CDR1 SQVTM, CDR2 ANQGSEA. CDR3 size: 13 residues. Trimming at V came to 3 bases and at J to 6 bases, leaving 7 bases not matched to a gene. Here the CDR3 reads CSVDGQVGAEAFL. The CDR3 DNA follows: TGCAGCGTTGACGGACAGGTGGGAGCTGAAGCTTTCCTT.

V gene TRBV5-6 combines with J gene TRBJ2-1; 7 bases are a match to TRBD2. J was trimmed by 4 bases and V by 4 bases; bases with no gene match: 11. Germline V gives CDR1 SGHDT, CDR2 YYEEEE. This CDR3 is built from 16 residues. The CDR3, as DNA: TGTGCCAGCAGCGCGGGAGCGGCCAGGCTTTACAATGAGCAGTTCTTC. Translated, it gives CASSAGAARLYNEQFF.

In its sample, this clonotype was seen a few times. This chain links TRBV2 with TRBJ2-5; 8 nucleotides align to TRBD1. The CDR3 contains 16 residues. V dropped 1 base and J dropped 5; count of bases not matched to a gene: 9. CDR1 SNHLY and CDR2 FYNNEI come from the germline V gene. The CDR3 region is CASSEVSDRGLETQYF. As DNA, the CDR3 is TGTGCCAGCAGTGAAGTTAGCGACAGGGGATTGGAGACCCAGTACTTC.